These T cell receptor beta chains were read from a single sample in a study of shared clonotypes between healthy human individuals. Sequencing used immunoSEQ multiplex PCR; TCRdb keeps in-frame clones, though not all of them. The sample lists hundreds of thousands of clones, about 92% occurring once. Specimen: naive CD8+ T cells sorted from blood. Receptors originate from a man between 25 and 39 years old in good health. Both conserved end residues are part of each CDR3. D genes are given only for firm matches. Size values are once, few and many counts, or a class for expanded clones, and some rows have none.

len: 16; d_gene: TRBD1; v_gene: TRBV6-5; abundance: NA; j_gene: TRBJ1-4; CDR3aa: CASSYSTPDRGEKLFF; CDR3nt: TGTGCCAGCAGTTACAGTACGCCGGACAGGGGGGAAAAACTGTTTTTT
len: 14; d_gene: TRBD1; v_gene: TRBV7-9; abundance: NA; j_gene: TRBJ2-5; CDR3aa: CASSPDRGHETQYF; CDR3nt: TGTGCCAGCAGCCCTGACAGGGGCCACGAGACCCAGTACTTC
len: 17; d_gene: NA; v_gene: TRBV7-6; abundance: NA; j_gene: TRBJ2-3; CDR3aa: CASSSVRGEGGSDTQYF; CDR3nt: TGTGCCAGCAGTTCCGTCAGGGGGGAGGGAGGGTCGGATACGCAGTATTTT
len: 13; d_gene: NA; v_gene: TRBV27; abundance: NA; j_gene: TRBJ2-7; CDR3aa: CASSYSLSYEQYF; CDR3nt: TGTGCCAGCAGTTACTCACTTTCCTACGAGCAGTACTTC
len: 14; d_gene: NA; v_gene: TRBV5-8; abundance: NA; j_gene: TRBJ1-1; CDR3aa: CASSLKGFNTEAFF; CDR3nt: TGTGCCAGCAGCTTGAAGGGGTTTAACACTGAAGCTTTCTTT
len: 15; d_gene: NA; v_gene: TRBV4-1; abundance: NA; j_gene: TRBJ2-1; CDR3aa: CASSQDQGLNNEQFF; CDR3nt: TGCGCCAGCAGCCAAGATCAGGGACTTAACAATGAGCAGTTCTTC
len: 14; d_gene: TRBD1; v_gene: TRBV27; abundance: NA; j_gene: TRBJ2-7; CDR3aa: CASSSWTGPYEQYF; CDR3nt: TGTGCCAGCAGTTCATGGACAGGGCCCTACGAGCAGTACTTC
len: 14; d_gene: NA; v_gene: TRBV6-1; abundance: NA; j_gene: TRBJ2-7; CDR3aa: CANKGEDRPYEQYF; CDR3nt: TGTGCCAACAAAGGGGAAGATAGGCCCTACGAGCAGTACTTC
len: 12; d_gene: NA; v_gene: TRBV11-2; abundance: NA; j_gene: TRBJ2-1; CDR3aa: CASSGQKNEQFF; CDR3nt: TGTGCCAGCAGCGGCCAGAAGAATGAGCAGTTCTTC
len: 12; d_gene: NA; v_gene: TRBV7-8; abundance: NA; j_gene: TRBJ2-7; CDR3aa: CASSNRGYEQYF; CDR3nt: TGTGCCAGCAGCAACCGAGGTTACGAGCAGTACTTC
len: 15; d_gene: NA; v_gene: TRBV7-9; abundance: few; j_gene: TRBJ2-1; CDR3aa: CASRASESSYNEQFF; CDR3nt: TGTGCCAGCAGGGCTAGCGAAAGCTCCTACAATGAGCAGTTCTTC
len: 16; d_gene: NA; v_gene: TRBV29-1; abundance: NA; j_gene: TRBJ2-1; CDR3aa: CSVDPWTDHSYNEQFF; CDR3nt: TGCAGCGTTGACCCCTGGACAGACCACTCCTACAATGAGCAGTTCTTC
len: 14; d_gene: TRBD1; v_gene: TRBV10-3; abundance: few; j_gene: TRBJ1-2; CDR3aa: CAISETTGDYGYTF; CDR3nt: TGTGCCATCAGTGAGACGACAGGGGACTATGGCTACACCTTC
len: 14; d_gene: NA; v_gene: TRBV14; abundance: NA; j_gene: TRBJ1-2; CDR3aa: CASSQEHGSYGYTF; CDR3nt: TGTGCCAGCAGCCAAGAGCACGGATCCTATGGCTACACCTTC
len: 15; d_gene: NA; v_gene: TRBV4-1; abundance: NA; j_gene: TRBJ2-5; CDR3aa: CASSLLFGGMETQYF; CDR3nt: TGCGCCAGCAGCCTTTTATTCGGGGGAATGGAGACCCAGTACTTC
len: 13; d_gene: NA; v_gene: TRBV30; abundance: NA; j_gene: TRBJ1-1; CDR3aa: CAWSVILDTEAFF; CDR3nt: TGTGCCTGGAGTGTAATTTTGGACACTGAAGCTTTCTTT
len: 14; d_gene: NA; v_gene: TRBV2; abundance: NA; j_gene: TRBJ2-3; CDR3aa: CASSEGPTGDTQYF; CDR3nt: TGTGCCAGCAGTGAAGGGCCAACAGGAGATACGCAGTATTTT
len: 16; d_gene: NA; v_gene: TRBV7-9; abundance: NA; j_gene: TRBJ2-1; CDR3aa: CASSGYRGSSYNEQFF; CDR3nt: TGTGCCAGCAGCGGGTACCGCGGAAGCTCCTACAATGAGCAGTTCTTC
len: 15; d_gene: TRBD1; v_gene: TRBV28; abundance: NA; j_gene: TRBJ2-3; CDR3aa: CASAYRGRLRDTQYF; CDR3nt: TGTGCCAGCGCGTACAGGGGGCGCCTAAGGGATACGCAGTATTTT
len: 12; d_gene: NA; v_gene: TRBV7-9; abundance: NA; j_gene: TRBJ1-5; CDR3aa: CASSSDHQPQHF; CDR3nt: TGTGCCAGCAGCTCAGACCATCAGCCCCAGCATTTT
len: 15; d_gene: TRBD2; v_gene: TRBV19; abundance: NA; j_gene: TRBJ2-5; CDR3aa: CASSILAGAQETQYF; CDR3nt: TGTGCCAGTAGTATACTAGCGGGAGCTCAAGAGACCCAGTACTTC
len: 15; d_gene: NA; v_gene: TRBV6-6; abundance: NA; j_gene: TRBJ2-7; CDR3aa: CASSSNWDNSYEQYF; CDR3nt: TGTGCCAGCAGTTCAAATTGGGACAACTCCTACGAGCAGTACTTC
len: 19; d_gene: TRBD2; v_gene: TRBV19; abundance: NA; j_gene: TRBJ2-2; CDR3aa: CASSAGTSGFRSPTGELFF; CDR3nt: TGTGCCAGTAGCGCCGGGACTAGCGGTTTTCGATCCCCCACCGGGGAGCTGTTTTTT
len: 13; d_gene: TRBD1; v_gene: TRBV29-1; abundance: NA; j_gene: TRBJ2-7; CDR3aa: CSVEGQVSDEQYF; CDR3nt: TGCAGCGTTGAGGGACAGGTTTCGGACGAGCAGTACTTC
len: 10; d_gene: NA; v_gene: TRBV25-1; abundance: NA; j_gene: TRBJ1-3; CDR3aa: CASSGNTIYF; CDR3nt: TGTGCCAGTAGTGGAAACACCATATATTTT
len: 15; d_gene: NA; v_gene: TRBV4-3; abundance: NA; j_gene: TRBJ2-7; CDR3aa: CASSQDRTGPGEQYF; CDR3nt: TGCGCCAGCAGCCAAGATCGTACAGGGCCGGGCGAGCAGTACTTC
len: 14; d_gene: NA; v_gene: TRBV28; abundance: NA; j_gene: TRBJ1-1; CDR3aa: CASSLFYGGTEAFF; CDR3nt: TGTGCCAGCAGTTTATTTTATGGTGGCACTGAAGCTTTCTTT
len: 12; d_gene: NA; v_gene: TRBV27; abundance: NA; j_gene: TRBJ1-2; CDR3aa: CASSAPGYGYTF; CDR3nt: TGTGCCAGCAGTGCGCCAGGGTATGGCTACACCTTC
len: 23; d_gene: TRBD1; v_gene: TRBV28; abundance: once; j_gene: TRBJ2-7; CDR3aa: CASSHLVGRTGRDITLLFYEQYF; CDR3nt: TGTGCCAGCAGTCACCTGGTGGGGCGGACAGGTAGAGACATAACCCTATTATTCTACGAGCAGTACTTC
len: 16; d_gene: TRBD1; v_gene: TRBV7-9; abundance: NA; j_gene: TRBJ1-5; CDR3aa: CASSSVGTARHQPQHF; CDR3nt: TGTGCCAGCAGCTCTGTCGGGACAGCACGTCATCAGCCCCAGCATTTT
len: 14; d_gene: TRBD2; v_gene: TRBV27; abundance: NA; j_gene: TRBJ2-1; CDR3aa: CASSSTSGSDEQFF; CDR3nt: TGTGCCAGCAGCTCTACTAGCGGGAGTGATGAGCAGTTCTTC
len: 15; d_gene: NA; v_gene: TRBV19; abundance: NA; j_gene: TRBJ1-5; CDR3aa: CASSVSGNLIQPQHF; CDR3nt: TGTGCCAGTAGTGTTTCCGGGAACCTTATTCAGCCCCAGCATTTT
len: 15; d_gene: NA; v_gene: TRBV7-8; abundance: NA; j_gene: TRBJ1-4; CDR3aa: CASSTPVEGTEKLFF; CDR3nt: TGTGCCAGCAGTACCCCGGTGGAGGGTACTGAAAAACTGTTTTTT
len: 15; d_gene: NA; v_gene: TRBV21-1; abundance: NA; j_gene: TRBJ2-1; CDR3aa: CASREAGDGVNEQFF; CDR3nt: TGTGCCAGCCGGGAGGCGGGAGATGGAGTCAATGAGCAGTTCTTC
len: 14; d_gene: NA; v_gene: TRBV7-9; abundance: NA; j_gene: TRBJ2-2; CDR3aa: CASSLLGLAGELFF; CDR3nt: TGTGCCAGCAGCTTACTGGGCCTGGCCGGGGAGCTGTTTTTT
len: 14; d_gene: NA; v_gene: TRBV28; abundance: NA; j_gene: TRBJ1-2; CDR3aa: CASSLSPGGHGYTF; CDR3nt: TGTGCCAGCAGTTTATCCCCCGGCGGCCATGGCTACACCTTC
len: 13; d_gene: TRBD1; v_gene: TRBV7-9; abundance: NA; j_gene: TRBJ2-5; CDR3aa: CASNPTGIETQYF; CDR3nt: TGTGCCAGCAACCCGACAGGGATCGAGACCCAGTACTTC
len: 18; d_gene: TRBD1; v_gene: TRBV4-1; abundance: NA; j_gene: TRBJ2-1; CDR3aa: CASSQEGSGTGGLYEQFF; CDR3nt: TGCGCCAGCAGCCAAGAGGGATCCGGGACAGGGGGTCTCTATGAGCAGTTCTTC
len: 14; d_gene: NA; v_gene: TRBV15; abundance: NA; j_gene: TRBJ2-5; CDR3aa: CATSRDYGQETQYF; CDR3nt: TGTGCCACCAGCAGAGATTATGGGCAAGAGACCCAGTACTTC
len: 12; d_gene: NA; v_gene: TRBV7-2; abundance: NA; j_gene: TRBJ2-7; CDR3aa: CASSLSSERKYF; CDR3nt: TGTGCCAGCAGCTTATCTAGTGAACGAAAGTACTTC
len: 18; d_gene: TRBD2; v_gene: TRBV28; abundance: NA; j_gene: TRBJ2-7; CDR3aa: CASSYVIRLAGSSYEQYF; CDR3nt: TGTGCCAGCAGCTACGTTATCCGACTAGCGGGGTCCTCCTACGAGCAGTACTTC
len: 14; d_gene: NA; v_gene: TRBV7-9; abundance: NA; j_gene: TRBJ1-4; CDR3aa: CASSQAGTYEKLFF; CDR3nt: TGTGCCAGCAGCCAGGCCGGGACCTATGAAAAACTGTTTTTT
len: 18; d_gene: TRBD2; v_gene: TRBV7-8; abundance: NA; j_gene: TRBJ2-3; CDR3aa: CASSSMTSGRVSTDTQYF; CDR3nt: TGTGCCAGCAGCTCGATGACTAGCGGGAGAGTTAGCACAGATACGCAGTATTTT
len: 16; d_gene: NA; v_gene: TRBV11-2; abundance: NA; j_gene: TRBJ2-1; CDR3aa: CASSQRHGVGYNEQFF; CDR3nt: TGTGCCAGCAGCCAACGACACGGCGTGGGCTACAATGAGCAGTTCTTC
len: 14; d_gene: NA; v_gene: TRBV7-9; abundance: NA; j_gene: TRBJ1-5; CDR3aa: CASSPADGLMAQHF; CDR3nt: TGTGCCAGCAGCCCAGCCGACGGTCTCATGGCCCAGCATTTT
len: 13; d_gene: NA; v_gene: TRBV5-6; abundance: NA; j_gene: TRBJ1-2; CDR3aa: CASSVSGLYGYTF; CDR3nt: TGTGCCAGCAGTGTTTCAGGCCTCTATGGCTACACCTTC
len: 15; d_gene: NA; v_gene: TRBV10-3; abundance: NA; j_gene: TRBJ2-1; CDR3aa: CAISISRAQYNEQFF; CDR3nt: TGTGCCATCAGTATCAGCAGGGCCCAATACAATGAGCAGTTCTTC
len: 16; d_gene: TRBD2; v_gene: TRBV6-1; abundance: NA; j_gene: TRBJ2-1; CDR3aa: CASSGELAGDLNEQFF; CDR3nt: TGTGCCAGCAGTGGGGAGCTAGCGGGAGATCTCAATGAGCAGTTCTTC
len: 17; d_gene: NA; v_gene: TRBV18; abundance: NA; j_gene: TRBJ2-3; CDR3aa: CASSSKPFNNLVDTQYF; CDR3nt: TGTGCCAGCTCATCCAAACCCTTTAACAACCTCGTGGATACGCAGTATTTT
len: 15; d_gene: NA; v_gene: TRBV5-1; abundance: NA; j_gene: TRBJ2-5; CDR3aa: CASSFRDSNQETQYF; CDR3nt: TGCGCCAGCAGCTTTAGAGACAGCAACCAAGAGACCCAGTACTTC
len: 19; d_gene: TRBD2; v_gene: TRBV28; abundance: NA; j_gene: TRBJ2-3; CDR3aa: CASSLGLAEGGLDTDTQYF; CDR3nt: TGTGCCAGCAGCCTGGGACTAGCGGAAGGGGGGCTGGACACAGATACGCAGTATTTT
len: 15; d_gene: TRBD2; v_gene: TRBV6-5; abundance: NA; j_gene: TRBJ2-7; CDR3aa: CASSYLAGGSYEQYF; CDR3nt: TGTGCCAGCAGTTACCTAGCGGGAGGATCCTACGAGCAGTACTTC
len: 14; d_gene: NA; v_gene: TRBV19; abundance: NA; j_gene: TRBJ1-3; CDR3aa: CASTPMGTGNTIYF; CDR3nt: TGTGCCAGTACTCCTATGGGCACGGGAAACACCATATATTTT
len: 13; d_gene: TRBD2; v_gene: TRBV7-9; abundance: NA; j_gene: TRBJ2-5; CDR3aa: CASSPTSEETQYF; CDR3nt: TGTGCCAGCAGCCCGACTAGCGAAGAGACCCAGTACTTC
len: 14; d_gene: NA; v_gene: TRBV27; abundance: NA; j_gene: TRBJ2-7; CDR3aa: CASSLTGLGYEQYF; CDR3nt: TGTGCCAGCAGTTTGACGGGTTTGGGTTACGAGCAGTACTTC